This T cell receptor beta chain is drawn from a study of blood T cell repertoires in COVID-19 (dated by TCRdb to 2019 to 2021). Describing the broader study: The collaborator samples originated in the United States, Italy and Spain and spanned the acute and convalescent phases of COVID-19. The samples were drawn from the first 160 participants of the ongoing ImmuneRACE study and from under 1,500 subjects provided by 6 global collaborators. Subjects who had been exposed to COVID-19, were actively infected with it, or had recovered from it provided the deeply sampled blood TCRbeta repertoires that made up the dataset. Nearly every sample came with metadata listing a de-identified subject ID, COVID-19 status, age in years and sex. The material from the prospective study consisted of cDNA or gDNA derived from T cells, B-cell-depleted T cells, or PBMCs. The repertoires were released in a freely available public database intended as a resource for research on the immune response to SARS-CoV-2. Where available, HLA class I and class II types were obtained from metadata supplied by the sample provider rather than from assay-based typing. General conclusions and limits of the study: How much clinical and demographic metadata was included differed by source and by participant, and the metadata was provided uncurated.

TCRbeta CDR3 regions were amplified from genomic DNA using the immunoSEQ Assay, a bias-controlled multiplex PCR. The authors processed their data as follows. The number of nucleated cells in each sample was estimated by amplification of reference gene primers within the assay. To quantify the absolute abundance of each unique TCRbeta CDR3 rearrangement, sequence reads were collapsed and filtered. For each sample, productive Simpson clonality was calculated as the square root of Simpson's diversity index across productive rearrangements. In TCRdb, the immuneACCESS table is reduced to in-frame sequences with V and J assigned. These tables do not hold every clone; where another copy was compared, an unresolved V gene accounts for under half, and the others remain unexplained. V and J calls and clone size come straight from that table; D and trimming were deduced from the DNA. The sample table shows over 140,000 clones, and 75% to 80% are seen once. 9% to 10% of the sample lies in the top ten.

On this clone: Its antigen is currently not known. The record has no base qualities; no much larger clone is one base away.

Whole blood was collected in K2EDTA tubes by collaborating institutions according to the institutions' own protocols. Collaborator samples were shipped for TCRbeta analysis as frozen whole blood, isolated PBMCs, or DNA extracted from either sample type. This receptor was obtained from a woman aged 50 to 60 with active or convalescent COVID-19. Sequenced sample: peripheral blood.

CDR3 protein: CASRTGRNYGYTF. The DNA sequence is as follows: TGTGCCAGTCGGACAGGGAGGAACTATGGCTACACCTTC. The chain couples TRBV28 to TRBJ1-2; 8 bases in the junction line up with TRBD1. Taken from cysteine to phenylalanine, the CDR3 has 13 residues. The only DNA kept is the CDR3, 39 bases in frame from the first base. From a lookup of the germline V gene, CDR1 and CDR2 are MDHEN and SYDVKM. V lost 9 bases and J lost 2 bases, and the count of bases not matched to a germline gene is 5.